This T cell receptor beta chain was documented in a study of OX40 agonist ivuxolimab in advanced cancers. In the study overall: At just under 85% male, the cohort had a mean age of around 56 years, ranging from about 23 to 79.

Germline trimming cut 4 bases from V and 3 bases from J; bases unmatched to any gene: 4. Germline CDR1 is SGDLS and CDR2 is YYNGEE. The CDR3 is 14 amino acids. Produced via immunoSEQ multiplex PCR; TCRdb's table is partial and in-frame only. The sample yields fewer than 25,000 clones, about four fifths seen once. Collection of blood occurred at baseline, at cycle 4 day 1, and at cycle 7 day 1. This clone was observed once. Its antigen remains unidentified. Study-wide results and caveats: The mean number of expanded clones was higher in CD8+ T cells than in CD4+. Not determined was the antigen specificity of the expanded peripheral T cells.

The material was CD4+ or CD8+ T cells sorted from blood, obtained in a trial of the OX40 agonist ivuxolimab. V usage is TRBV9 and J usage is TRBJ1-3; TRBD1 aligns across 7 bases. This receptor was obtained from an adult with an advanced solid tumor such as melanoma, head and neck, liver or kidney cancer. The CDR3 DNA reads TGTGCCAGCAGCAACAGGGGCGGTGGAAACACCATATATTTT. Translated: CASSNRGGGNTIYF.